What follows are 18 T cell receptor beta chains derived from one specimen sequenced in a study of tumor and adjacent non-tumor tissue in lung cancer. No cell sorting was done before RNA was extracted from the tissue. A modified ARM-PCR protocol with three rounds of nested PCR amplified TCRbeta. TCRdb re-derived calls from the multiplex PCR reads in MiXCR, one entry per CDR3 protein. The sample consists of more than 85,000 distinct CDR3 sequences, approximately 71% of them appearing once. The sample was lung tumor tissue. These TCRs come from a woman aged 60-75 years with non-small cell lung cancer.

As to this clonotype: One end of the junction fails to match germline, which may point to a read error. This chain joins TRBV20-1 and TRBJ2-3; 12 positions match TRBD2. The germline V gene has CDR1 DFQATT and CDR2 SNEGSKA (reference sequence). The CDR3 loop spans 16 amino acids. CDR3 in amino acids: CRATLGLAGIENTQYF. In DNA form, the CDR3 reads TGCAGAGCTACCCTCGGACTAGCGGGAATCGAAAATACGCAGTATTTT.

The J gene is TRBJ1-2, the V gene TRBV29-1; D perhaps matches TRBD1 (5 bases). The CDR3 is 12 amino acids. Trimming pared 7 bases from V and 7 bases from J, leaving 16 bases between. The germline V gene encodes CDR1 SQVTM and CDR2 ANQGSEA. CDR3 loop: CSDQRDWGGYTF. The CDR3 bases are TGCAGCGACCAAAGGGACTGGGGTGGCTACACCTTC.

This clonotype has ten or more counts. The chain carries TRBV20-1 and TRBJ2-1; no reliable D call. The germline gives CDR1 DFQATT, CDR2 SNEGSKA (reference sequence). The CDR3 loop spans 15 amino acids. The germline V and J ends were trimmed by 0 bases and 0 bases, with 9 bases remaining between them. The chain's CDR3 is CSARDPAGSYNEQFF. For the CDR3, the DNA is TGCAGTGCTAGAGATCCGGCAGGCTCCTACAATGAGCAGTTCTTC.

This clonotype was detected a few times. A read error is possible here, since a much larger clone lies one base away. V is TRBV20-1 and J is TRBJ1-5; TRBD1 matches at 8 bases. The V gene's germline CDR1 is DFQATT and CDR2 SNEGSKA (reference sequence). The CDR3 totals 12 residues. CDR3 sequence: CSAGQGYQSQHF. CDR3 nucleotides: TGCAGTGCCGGACAGGGCTATCAGTCCCAGCATTTT.

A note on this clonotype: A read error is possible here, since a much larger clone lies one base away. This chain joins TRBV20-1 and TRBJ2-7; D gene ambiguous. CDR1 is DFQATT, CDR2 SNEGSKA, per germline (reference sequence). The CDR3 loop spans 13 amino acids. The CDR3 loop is CITIDPKLYEQYF. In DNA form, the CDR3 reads TGCATTACCATCGACCCTAAACTTTACGAGCAGTACTTC.

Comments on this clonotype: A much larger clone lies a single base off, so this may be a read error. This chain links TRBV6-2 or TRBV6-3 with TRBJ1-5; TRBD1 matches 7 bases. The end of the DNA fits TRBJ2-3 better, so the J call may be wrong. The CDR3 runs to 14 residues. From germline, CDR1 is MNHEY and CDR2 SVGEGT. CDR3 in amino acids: CASSLGTENQPQYF. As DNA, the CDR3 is TGTGCCAGCAGTCTGGGGACAGAGAATCAGCCCCAGTATTTT.

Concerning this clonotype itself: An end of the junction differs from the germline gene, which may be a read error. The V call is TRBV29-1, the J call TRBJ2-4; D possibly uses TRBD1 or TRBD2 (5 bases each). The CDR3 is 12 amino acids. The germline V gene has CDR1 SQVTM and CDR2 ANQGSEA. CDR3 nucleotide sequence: TGCAGCGTTAGCAGGGAGCTGAACATTCAATACTTC. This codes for CSVSRELNIQYF.

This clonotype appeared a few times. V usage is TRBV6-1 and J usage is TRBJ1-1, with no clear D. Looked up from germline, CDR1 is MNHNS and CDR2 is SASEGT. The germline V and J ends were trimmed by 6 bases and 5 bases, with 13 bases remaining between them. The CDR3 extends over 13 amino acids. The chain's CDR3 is CASSQIQRTEAFF. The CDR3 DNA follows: TGTGCCAGCAGCCAAATTCAGAGAACTGAAGCTTTCTTT.

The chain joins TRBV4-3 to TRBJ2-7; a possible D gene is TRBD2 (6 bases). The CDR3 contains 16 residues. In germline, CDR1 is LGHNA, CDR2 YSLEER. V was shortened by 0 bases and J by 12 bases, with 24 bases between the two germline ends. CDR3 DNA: TGCGCCAGCAGCCAAGATTTCGGCGGGACCTCCTACGATCCGTACTTC. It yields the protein CASSQDFGGTSYDPYF.

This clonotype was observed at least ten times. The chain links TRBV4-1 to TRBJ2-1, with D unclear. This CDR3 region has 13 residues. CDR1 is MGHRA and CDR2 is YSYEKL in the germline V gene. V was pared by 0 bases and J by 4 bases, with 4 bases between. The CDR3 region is CASSQEEYNEQFF. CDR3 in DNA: TGCGCCAGCAGCCAAGAGGAGTACAATGAGCAGTTCTTC.

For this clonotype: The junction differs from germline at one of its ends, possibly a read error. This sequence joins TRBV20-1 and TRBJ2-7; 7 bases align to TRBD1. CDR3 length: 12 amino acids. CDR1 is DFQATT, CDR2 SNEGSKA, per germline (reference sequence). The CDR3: CSARDRESGQYF. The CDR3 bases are TGTAGTGCTAGAGACAGGGAGAGCGGGCAGTACTTC.

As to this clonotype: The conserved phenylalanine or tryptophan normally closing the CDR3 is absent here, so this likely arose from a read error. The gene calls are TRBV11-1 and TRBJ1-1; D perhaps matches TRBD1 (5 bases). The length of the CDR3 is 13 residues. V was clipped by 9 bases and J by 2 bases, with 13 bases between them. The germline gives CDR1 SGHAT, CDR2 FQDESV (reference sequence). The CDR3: CASIRDRNTEAFY. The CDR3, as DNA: TGTGCCAGTATCCGGGACCGCAACACTGAAGCTTTCTAT.

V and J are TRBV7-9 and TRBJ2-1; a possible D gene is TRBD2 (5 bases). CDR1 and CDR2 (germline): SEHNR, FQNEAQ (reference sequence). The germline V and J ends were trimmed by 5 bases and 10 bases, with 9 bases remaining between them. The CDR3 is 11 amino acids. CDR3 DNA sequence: TGTGCCAGCAGCCCCGAGGGAGAGCAGTTCTTC. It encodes CASSPEGEQFF.

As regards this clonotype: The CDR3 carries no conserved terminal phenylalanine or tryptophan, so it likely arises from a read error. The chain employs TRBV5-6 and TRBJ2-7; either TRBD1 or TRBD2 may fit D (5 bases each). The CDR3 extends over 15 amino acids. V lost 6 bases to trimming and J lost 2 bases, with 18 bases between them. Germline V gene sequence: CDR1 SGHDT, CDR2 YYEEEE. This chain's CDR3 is CASIFTKGRTYEQYI. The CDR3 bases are TGTGCCAGCATCTTCACAAAGGGGAGAACCTACGAGCAGTACATC.

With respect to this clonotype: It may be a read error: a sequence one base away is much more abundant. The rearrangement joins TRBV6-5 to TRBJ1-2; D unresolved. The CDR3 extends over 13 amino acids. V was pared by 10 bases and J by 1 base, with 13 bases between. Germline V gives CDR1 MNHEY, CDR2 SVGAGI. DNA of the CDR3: TGTGCCACGAGAGGAGACGTTAACTATGGCTACACCTTC. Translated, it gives CATRGDVNYGYTF.

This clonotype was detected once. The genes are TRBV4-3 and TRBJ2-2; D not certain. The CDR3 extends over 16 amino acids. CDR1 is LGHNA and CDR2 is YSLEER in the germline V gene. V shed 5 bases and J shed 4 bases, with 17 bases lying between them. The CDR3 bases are TGCGCCAGCAGCAGTAGTGAATACCCCTCCACCGGGGAGCTGTTTTTT. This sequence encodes CASSSSEYPSTGELFF.

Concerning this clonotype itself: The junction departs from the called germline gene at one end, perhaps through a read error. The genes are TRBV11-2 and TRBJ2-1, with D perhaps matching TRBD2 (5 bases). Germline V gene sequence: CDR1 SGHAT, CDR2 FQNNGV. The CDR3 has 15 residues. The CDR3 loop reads CASSFRDSSYNEQFF. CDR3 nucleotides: TGTGCCAGCAGCTTCCGGGATAGCTCCTACAATGAACAGTTCTTC.

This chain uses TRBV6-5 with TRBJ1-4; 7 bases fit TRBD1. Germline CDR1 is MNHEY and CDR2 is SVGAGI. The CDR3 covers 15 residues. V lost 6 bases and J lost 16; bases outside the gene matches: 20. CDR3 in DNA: TGTGCCAGCAGCCGTGTCCACAGGGGAGGTGAAGAACAGTTTTTT. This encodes CASSRVHRGGEEQFF.